This T cell receptor (beta chain) was identified in a study of CD8 T cells in Susac syndrome (dated by TCRdb to between 2017 and 2020). Concerning the study at large: Repertoire sequencing was used to test whether CD8+ T cell activation and differentiation in Susac syndrome was antigen driven. On the study overall, not on this receptor specifically: The TCR sequencing and HLA analysis was acknowledged to have included a relatively small number of individuals.

RNA was extracted with the RNeasy kit and 0.5 to 1 ug was reverse transcribed using random hexamers. The immunoSEQ multiplex PCR assay, covering 54 Vbeta and 13 Jbeta segments, was used to amplify TCR beta CDR3 regions. Bias from PCR amplification was corrected by using a synthetic template baseline for primer optimization and for computational correction. The authors' analysis ran thus. Reads were assigned to V, D and J genes according to IMGT and analyzed in immunoSEQ Analyzer, with only productive sequences retained. Clonality was calculated as one minus the Shannon entropy normalized by log2 of the number of productive unique sequences. Public and private clones were assessed among the 100 most prevalent clones of each patient and control. Clones were defined as Susac-specific when absent from the healthy and MS cohorts, from roughly 1,100 published viral clones and from other ImmuneACCESS disease sequences. TCRdb reprocessed the public reads (quality trimming at Q25 with fastp, clone calling with MiXCR) and kept in-frame beta chains. Each record represents a unique CDR3 protein, reported with the most common genes and DNA among its rows. TCRdb's processing, not the authors' own work, is the source of the V and J calls. This sample comprises around 200,000 distinct CDR3 sequences, 90% to 97% of them detected only once. The ten largest clones take up approximately 0.09% of the sample.

Based on the germline V gene (reference sequence), the CDR1 and CDR2 sequences are GTSNPN and SVGIG. The V end loses 2 bases and the J end loses 14 bases, and a stretch of 18 bases separates them. The CDR3, cysteine through phenylalanine, is 12 amino acids long. The kept DNA is CDR3 alone, 36 bases in frame from the first base. Comment on this clonotype: Its antigen remains unidentified. Base qualities were left out, and no much larger clone turns up one base away.

High-throughput TCR beta sequencing profiled peripheral blood CD8+ and CD4+ T cells from healthy donors, Susac syndrome patients and multiple sclerosis patients. Multiple sclerosis controls were treatment-naive patients with stable or active relapsing-remitting disease fulfilling revised McDonald criteria. Bulk CD8+ and CD4+ T cells were purified by magnetic negative isolation, whereas CD8+ TEMRA cells were enriched by FACS. Blood was collected in EDTA tubes and processed within 24 hours, with PBMCs isolated through density gradient centrifugation. PBMCs intended for TCR sequencing were cryopreserved in liquid nitrogen and were subsequently thawed in a 37 degrees C water bath. A purity of at least 90% was achieved for sorted or isolated CD4+, CD8+ and CD8+ TEMRA cells.

Sequenced input: CD4+ T cells from PBMCs. This TCR came from a human donor with multiple sclerosis. The sequence joins TRBV30 to TRBJ1-1, and TRBD1 may be the D gene, going by 6 matching bases. The encoded CDR3 is CAWSPDDRWLFF. In nucleotides, the sequence is TGTGCCTGGAGTCCGGATGACAGGTGGTTATTCTTT.